The present TCR beta chain was sequenced within a study of beta chain features in type 1 diabetes. This clone has just a few counts. Expressed TCRB transcripts were sequenced, since all the RNA that had been isolated was reverse transcribed. TCRdb's copy holds only in-frame clones and misses some; the assay was immunoSEQ multiplex PCR. Of about 900,000 clones detected, about a sixth appear once; the ten largest clones hold 0.02% to 0.03%. The CDR3 runs to 12 residues. Trimming took 5 bases from V and 7 from J, leaving 11 bases between them. Germline V gives CDR1 WSHSY, CDR2 SAAADI. The source is a woman in her late teens or twenties in good health. The sample taken for sequencing was naive CD4+ T cells from blood. V usage is TRBV10-2 and J usage is TRBJ1-1, with D possibly being TRBD1 (5 bases). The CDR3 reads CASSPQGVEAFF. For the CDR3, the DNA is TGCGCCAGCAGTCCGCAAGGGGTTGAAGCTTTCTTT.